This T cell receptor beta chain was retrieved from a study of T-cell memory formation after mild COVID-19. V lost 0 bases and J lost 2, with 12 bases in between. The CDR3 runs to 15 residues. Germline values: CDR1 SGHRS, CDR2 YFSETQ. One entry per CDR3 protein, called by TCRdb with MiXCR from the 5' RACE reads. The sample contains fewer than 650,000 distinct CDR3 sequences, about 18% of which appear only once. The sample holds many counts of this clonotype. The target antigen is unknown. General study points: The authors did not confirm SARS-CoV-2 specificity of second-wave clones peaking day 37.

The chain employs TRBV5-1 and TRBJ2-7, with TRBD2 as a possible D gene (5 bases). Sequencing was performed on PBMCs or a T cell subset sorted from them (not recorded which). This receptor was taken from an adult woman who had mild COVID-19 (a few samples of this study predate the infection). Cell type and time point are not known. The DNA for the CDR3 is TGCGCCAGCAGCTTGGCATCGGGAATACCCTACGAGCAGTACTTC. Protein product: CASSLASGIPYEQYF.